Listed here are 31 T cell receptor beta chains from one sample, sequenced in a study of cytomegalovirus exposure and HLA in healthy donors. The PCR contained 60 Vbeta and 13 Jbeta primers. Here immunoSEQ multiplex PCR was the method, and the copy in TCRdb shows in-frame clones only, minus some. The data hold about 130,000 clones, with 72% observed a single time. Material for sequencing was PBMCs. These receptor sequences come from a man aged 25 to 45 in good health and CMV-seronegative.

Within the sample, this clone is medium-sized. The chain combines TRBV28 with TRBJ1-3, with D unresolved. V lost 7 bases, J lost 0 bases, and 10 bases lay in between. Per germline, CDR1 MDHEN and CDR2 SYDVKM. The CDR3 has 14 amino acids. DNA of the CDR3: TGTGCCAGCACTCCCCGGGGCTCTGGAAACACCATATATTTT. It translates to CASTPRGSGNTIYF.

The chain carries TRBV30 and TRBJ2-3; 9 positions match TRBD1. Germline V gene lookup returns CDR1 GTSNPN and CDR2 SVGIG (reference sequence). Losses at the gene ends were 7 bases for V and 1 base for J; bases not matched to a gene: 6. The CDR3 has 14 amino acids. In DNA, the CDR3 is TGTGCCTTCGTCCGGGACAGGGGCACAGATACGCAGTATTTT. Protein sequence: CAFVRDRGTDTQYF.

This chain's CDR3 is CASSLQGQHYEQYF. The CDR3 nucleotides read TGTGCCAGCAGTTTGCAGGGACAGCACTACGAGCAGTACTTC. The V gene is TRBV28, the J gene TRBJ2-7; 7 bases are a match to TRBD1. The CDR3 extends over 14 amino acids. Trimming took 3 bases from V and 3 from J; bases not matched to a gene: 5. Germline V gene lookup returns CDR1 MDHEN and CDR2 SYDVKM.

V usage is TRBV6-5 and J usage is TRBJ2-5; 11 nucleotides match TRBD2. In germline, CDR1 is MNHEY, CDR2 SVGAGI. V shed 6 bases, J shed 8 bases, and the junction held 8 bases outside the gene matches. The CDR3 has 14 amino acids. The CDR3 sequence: CASRPGLAVVTQYF. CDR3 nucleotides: TGTGCCAGCAGACCGGGACTAGCGGTAGTAACCCAGTACTTC.

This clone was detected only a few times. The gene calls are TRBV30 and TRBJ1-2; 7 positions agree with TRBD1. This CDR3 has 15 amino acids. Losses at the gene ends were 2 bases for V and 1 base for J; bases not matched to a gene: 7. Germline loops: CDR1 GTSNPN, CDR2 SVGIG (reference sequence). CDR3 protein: CAWSPGTVLNYGYTF. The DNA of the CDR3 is TGTGCCTGGAGTCCTGGGACAGTCCTTAACTATGGCTACACCTTC.

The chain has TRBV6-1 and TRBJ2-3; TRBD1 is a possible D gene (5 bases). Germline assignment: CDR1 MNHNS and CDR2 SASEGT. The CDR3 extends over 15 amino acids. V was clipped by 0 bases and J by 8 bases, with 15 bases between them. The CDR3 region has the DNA TGTGCCAGCAGTGAAGCGAGTCAGGGTTTGGGTACGCAGTATTTT. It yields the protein CASSEASQGLGTQYF.

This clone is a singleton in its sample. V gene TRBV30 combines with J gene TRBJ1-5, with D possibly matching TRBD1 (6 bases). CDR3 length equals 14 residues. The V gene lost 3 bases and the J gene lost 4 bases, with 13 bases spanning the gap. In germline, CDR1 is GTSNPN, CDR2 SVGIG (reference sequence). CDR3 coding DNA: TGTGCCTGGAGCCTTGGACAGATAAATCAGCCCCAGCATTTT. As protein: CAWSLGQINQPQHF.

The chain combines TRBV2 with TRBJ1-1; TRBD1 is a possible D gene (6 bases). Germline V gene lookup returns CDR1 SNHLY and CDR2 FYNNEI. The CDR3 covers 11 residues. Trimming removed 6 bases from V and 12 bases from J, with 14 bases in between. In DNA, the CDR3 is TGTGCCAGCAGCGGAGGGGGGGATCCTTTCTTT. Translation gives CASSGGGDPFF.

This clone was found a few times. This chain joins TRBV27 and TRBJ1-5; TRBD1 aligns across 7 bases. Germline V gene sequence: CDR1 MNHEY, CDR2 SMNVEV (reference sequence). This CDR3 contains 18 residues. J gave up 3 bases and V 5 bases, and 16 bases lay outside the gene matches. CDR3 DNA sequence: TGTGCCAGCAGTCCCCGAGACCGGGACAGTAACCTCAATCAGCCCCAGCATTTT. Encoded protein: CASSPRDRDSNLNQPQHF.

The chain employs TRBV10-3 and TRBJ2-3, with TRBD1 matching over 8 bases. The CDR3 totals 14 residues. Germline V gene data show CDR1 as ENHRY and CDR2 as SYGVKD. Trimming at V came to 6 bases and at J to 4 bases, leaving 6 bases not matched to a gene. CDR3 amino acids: CAIRLDRDADTQYF. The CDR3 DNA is TGTGCCATCAGACTGGACAGGGACGCAGATACGCAGTATTTT.

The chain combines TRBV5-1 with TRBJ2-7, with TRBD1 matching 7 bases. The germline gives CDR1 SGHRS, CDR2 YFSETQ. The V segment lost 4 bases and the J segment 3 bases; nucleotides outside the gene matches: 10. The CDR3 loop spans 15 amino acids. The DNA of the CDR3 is TGCGCCAGCAGCCCCGGACAGGCGGGTATCTACGAGCAGTACTTC. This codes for CASSPGQAGIYEQYF.

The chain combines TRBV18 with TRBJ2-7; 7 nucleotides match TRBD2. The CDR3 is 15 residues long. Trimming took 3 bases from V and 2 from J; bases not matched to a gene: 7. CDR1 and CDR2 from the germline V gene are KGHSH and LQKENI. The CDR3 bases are TGTGCCAGCTCACCGGGGGGGGATAACCCCTACGAGCAGTACTTC. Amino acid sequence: CASSPGGDNPYEQYF.

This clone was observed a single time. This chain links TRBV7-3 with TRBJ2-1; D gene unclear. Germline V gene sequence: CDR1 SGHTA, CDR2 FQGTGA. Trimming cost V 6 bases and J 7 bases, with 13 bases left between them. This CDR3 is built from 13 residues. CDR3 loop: CASSGRGSNEQFF. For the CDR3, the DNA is TGTGCCAGCAGTGGCAGAGGATCTAATGAGCAGTTCTTC.

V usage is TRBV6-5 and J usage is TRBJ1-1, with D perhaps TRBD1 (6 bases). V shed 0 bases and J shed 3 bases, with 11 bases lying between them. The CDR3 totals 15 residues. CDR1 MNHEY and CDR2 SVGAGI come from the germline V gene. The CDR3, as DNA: TGTGCCAGCAGTTACTCCCGGGACATGGACACTGAAGCTTTCTTT. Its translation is CASSYSRDMDTEAFF.

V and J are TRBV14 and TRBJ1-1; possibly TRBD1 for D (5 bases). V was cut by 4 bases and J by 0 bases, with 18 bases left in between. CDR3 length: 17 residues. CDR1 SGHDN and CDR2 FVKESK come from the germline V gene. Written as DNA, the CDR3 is TGTGCCAGCAGCCCCATGGTATTTAGGGGTGTGAACACTGAAGCTTTCTTT. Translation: CASSPMVFRGVNTEAFF.

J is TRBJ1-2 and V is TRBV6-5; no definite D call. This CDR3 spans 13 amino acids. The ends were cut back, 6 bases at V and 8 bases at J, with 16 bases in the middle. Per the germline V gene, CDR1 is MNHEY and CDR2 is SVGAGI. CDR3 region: CASRSGISRGYTF. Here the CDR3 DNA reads TGTGCCAGCAGATCCGGGATTTCCAGAGGCTACACCTTC.

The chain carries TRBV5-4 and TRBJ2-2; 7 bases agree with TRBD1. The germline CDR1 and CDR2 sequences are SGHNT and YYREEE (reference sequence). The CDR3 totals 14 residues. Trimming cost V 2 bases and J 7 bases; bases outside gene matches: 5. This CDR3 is CASSFAGGGGELFF. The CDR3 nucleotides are TGTGCCAGCAGCTTCGCAGGGGGTGGCGGGGAGCTGTTTTTT. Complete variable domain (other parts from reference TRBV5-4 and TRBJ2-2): ETGVTQSPTHLIKTRGQQVTLRCSSQSGHNTVSWYQQALGQGPQFIFQYYREEENGRGNFPPRFSGLQFPNYSSELNVNALELDDSALYLCASSFAGGGGELFFGEGSRLTVL.

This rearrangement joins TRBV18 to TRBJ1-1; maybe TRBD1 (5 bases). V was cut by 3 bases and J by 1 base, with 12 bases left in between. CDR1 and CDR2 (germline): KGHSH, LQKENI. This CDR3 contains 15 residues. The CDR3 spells CASSPGWGWNTEAFF. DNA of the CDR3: TGTGCCAGCTCACCTGGCTGGGGCTGGAACACTGAAGCTTTCTTT.

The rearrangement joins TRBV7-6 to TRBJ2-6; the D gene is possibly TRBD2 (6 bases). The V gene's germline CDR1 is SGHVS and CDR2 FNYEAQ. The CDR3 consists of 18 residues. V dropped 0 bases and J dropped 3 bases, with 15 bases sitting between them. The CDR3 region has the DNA TGTGCCAGCAGCTTAGCGATTGGGGGGAAAGTTGGGGCCAACGTCCTGACTTTC. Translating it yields CASSLAIGGKVGANVLTF.

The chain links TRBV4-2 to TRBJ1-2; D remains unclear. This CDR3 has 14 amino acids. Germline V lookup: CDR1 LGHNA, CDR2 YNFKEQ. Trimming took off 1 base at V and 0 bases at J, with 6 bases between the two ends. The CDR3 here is CASSQGEANYGYTF. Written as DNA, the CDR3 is TGTGCCAGCAGCCAAGGGGAGGCTAACTATGGCTACACCTTC.

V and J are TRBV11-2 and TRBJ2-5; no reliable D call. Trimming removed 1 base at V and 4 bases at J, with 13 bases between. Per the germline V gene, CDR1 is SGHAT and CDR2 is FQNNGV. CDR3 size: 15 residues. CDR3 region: CASSLGPYTGETQYF. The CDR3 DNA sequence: TGTGCCAGCAGCTTAGGCCCCTACACGGGAGAGACCCAGTACTTC.

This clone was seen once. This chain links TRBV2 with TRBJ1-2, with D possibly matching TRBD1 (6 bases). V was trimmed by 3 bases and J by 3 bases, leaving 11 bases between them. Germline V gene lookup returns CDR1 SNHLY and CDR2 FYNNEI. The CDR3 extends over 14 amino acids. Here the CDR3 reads CASSDDRKDYGYTF. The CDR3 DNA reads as TGTGCCAGCAGTGATGACAGGAAAGACTATGGCTACACCTTC. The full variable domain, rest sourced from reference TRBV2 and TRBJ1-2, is EPEVTQTPSHQVTQMGQEVILRCVPISNHLYFYWYRQILGQKVEFLVSFYNNEISEKSEIFDDQFSVERPDGSNFTLKIRSTKLEDSAMYFCASSDDRKDYGYTFGSGTRLTVV.

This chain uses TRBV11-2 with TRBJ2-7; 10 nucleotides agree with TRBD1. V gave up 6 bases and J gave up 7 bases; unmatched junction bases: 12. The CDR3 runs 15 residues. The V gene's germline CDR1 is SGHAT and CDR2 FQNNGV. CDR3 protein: CASRRPGQGNLEQYF. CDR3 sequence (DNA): TGTGCCAGCAGACGACCGGGACAGGGGAATTTGGAGCAGTACTTC.

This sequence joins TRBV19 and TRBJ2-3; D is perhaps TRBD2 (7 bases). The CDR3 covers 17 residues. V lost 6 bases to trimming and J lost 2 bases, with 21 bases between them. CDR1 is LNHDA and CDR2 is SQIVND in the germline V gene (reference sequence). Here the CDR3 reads CASRPGALALYTDTQYF. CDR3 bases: TGTGCCAGTAGACCGGGGGCACTAGCGCTATACACAGATACGCAGTATTTT.

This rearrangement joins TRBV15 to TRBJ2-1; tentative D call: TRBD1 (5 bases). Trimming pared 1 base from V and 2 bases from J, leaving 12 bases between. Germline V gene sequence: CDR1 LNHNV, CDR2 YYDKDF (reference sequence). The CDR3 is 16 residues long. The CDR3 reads CATSRGTSSAYNEQFF. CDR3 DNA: TGTGCCACCAGCAGAGGGACATCAAGTGCCTACAATGAGCAGTTCTTC.

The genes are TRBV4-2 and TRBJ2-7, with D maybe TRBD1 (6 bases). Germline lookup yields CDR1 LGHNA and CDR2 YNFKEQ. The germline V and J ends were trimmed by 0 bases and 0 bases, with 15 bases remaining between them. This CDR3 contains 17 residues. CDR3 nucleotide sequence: TGTGCCAGCAGCCAAGATACTATGGACAGCAGCTCCTACGAGCAGTACTTC. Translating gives CASSQDTMDSSSYEQYF.

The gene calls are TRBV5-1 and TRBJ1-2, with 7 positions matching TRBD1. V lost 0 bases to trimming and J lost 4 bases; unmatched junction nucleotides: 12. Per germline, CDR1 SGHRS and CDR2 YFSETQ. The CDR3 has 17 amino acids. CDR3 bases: TGCGCCAGCAGCTTGGAAGGAAGACAGGGCACGACCTATGGCTACACCTTC. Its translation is CASSLEGRQGTTYGYTF. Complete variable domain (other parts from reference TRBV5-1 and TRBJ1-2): KAGVTQTPRYLIKTRGQQVTLSCSPISGHRSVSWYQQTPGQGLQFLFEYFSETQRNKGNFPGRFSGRQFSNSRSEMNVSTLELGDSALYLCASSLEGRQGTTYGYTFGSGTRLTVV.

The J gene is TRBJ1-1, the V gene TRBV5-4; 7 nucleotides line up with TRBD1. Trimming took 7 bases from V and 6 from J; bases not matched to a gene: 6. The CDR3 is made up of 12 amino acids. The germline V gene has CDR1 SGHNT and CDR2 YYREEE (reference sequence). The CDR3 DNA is TGTGCCAGCGCAGAAGGGACAGCTGAAGCTTTCTTT. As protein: CASAEGTAEAFF. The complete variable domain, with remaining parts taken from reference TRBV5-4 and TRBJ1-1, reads ETGVTQSPTHLIKTRGQQVTLRCSSQSGHNTVSWYQQALGQGPQFIFQYYREEENGRGNFPPRFSGLQFPNYSSELNVNALELDDSALYLCASAEGTAEAFFGQGTRLTVV.

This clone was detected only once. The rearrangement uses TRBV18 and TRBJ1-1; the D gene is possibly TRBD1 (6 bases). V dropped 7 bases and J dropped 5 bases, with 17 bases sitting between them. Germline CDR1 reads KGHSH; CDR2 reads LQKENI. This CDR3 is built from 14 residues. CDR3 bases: TGTGCCAGCTTCAGGGGAGTGGTTGGGACTGAAGCTTTCTTT. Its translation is CASFRGVVGTEAFF.

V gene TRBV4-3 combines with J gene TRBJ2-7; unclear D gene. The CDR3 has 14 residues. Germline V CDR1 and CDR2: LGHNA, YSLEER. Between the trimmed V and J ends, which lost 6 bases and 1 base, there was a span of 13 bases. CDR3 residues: CASRLAVASYEQYF. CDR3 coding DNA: TGCGCCAGCAGGTTGGCGGTGGCGTCCTACGAGCAGTACTTC.

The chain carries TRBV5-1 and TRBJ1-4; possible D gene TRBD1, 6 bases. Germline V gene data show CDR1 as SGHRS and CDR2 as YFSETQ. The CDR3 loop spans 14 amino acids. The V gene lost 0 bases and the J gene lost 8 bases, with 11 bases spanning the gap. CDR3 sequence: CASSLAGDREKLFF. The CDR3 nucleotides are TGCGCCAGCAGCTTGGCCGGTGACAGGGAAAAACTGTTTTTT. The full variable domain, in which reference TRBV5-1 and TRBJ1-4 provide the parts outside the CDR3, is KAGVTQTPRYLIKTRGQQVTLSCSPISGHRSVSWYQQTPGQGLQFLFEYFSETQRNKGNFPGRFSGRQFSNSRSEMNVSTLELGDSALYLCASSLAGDREKLFFGSGTQLSVL.